Shown below are 27 T cell receptor beta chains from a single sample sequenced in a study of tumor and adjacent non-tumor tissue in lung cancer. TCRbeta libraries were built with three rounds of nested PCR, modified from ARM-PCR. One entry per CDR3 protein, called by TCRdb with MiXCR from the multiplex PCR reads. The sample contains more than 120,000 distinct CDR3 sequences, about 71% of which appear only once. RNA was extracted from bulk tissue without any cell sorting. Sample: lung tumor tissue. The origin of the receptors is a man in his 60s with small cell lung cancer.

V is TRBV6-5 and J is TRBJ1-5; 11 positions agree with TRBD1. The CDR3 covers 16 residues. The J segment lost 6 bases and the V segment lost 6 bases, leaving 10 bases of the junction unmatched. The germline CDR1 and CDR2 sequences are MNHEY and SVGAGI. The CDR3 sequence: CASSTTGGTGGQPQHF. The CDR3 nucleotides are TGTGCCAGCAGCACCACAGGGGGGACAGGGGGTCAGCCCCAGCATTTT.

This clonotype has just a few counts. Given the absence of the conserved phenylalanine or tryptophan at the CDR3 end, a read error is likely. It is unclear where the CDR3 begins or ends on the DNA, so no DNA is shown, and the CDR3 is as TCRdb lists it. The rearrangement links TRBV11-3 to TRBJ1-1; TRBD1, the D gene given by the table, was not confirmed from the DNA. Germline assignment: CDR1 SGHNT and CDR2 YENEEA. With termini counted, the CDR3 has 12 amino acids. CDR3 loop: CASSLDRVEAFL.

The sample holds a few counts of this clonotype. This sequence joins TRBV29-1 and TRBJ2-3, with D tentatively TRBD1 (6 bases). From germline, CDR1 is SQVTM and CDR2 ANQGSEA. Trimming left V 0 bases short and J 2 bases short, with 12 bases between. The length of the CDR3 is 15 residues. This chain's CDR3 is CSVEDKGTNTDTQYF. CDR3 bases: TGCAGCGTTGAAGATAAGGGGACAAACACAGATACGCAGTATTTT.

This rearrangement joins TRBV12-3 or TRBV12-4 to TRBJ1-1, with D perhaps matching TRBD1 (5 bases). This CDR3 has 12 amino acids. With 1 base removed from V and 10 bases from J, the gap between germline ends came to 10 bases. CDR3 coding DNA: TGTGCCAGCAGTTTAGAGGCAGGGACAGCTTTCTTT. Encoded protein: CASSLEAGTAFF.

The V and J genes are TRBV18 and TRBJ2-7; TRBD1 aligns across 9 bases. CDR1 KGHSH and CDR2 LQKENI come from the germline V gene. V was pared by 3 bases and J by 4 bases, with 7 bases of the junction left unmatched. This CDR3 comprises 15 residues. Here the CDR3 reads CASSPLQGATYEQYF. DNA for the CDR3: TGTGCCAGCTCACCCTTACAGGGGGCGACTTACGAGCAGTACTTC.

With regard to this clonotype: Because the CDR3 is missing its conserved closing phenylalanine or tryptophan, this is likely a read error. The V and J genes are TRBV4-1 and TRBJ1-1; D remains ambiguous. The germline gives CDR1 MGHRA, CDR2 YSYEKL. This CDR3 spans 16 amino acids. CDR3 protein: CASGQDLVVVNTEAFL. DNA of the CDR3: TGCGCCAGCGGCCAAGATCTAGTGGTGGTGAACACTGAAGCTTTCTTA.

The sample holds one count of this clonotype. The junction departs from germline at one end; a sequencing error may be responsible. This chain links TRBV12-3 or TRBV12-4 with TRBJ2-1, with a tentative D call TRBD2 (6 bases). This CDR3 has 14 residues. CDR3 nucleotide sequence: TGTACCAGCAGTTTAGAGTCGGGAGTTAATGAGCAGTTCTTC. The encoded protein is CTSSLESGVNEQFF.

Note on this clonotype: A much larger clone is a single base away; this may be a read error. The chain employs TRBV20-1 and TRBJ2-2; D remains ambiguous. The CDR3 has 12 residues. Germline CDR1 is DFQATT and CDR2 is SNEGSKA (reference sequence). V was clipped by 7 bases and J by 7 bases, with 13 bases between them. The CDR3 region is CSVQGRNGELFF. The DNA of the CDR3 is TGCAGTGTTCAAGGCCGTAACGGGGAGCTGTTTTTT.

In its sample, this clonotype was seen a few times. The chain has TRBV12-3 or TRBV12-4 and TRBJ2-3, with D possibly matching TRBD2 (6 bases). The CDR3 has 16 residues. Trimming took 3 bases from V and 2 from J, leaving 15 bases between them. CDR3 in DNA: TGTGCCAGCAGTTTCCCAAAAACGGGGGTCACAGATACGCAGTATTTT. Its protein is CASSFPKTGVTDTQYF.

The rearrangement links TRBV29-1 to TRBJ1-5, with D unclear. CDR3 length equals 11 residues. V dropped 7 bases and J dropped 10 bases, with 14 bases sitting between them. The germline V gene has CDR1 SQVTM and CDR2 ANQGSEA. The CDR3 DNA is TGCAGCGCCATAAGTCGGGGTCCCCAGCATTTT. Translating it yields CSAISRGPQHF.

The chain has TRBV20-1 and TRBJ2-6, with 7 positions matching TRBD1. The CDR3 spans 16 residues. The V and J ends lost 3 bases and 14 bases, in that order; junction bases with no gene match: 19. Germline loops: CDR1 DFQATT, CDR2 SNEGSKA (reference sequence). The CDR3 loop reads CSASFATGAGANFLTF. As DNA, the CDR3 is TGCAGTGCTAGCTTCGCTACAGGGGCCGGGGCCAATTTCCTGACTTTC.

For this clonotype: Sequence at one end of the junction differs from germline and may be a read error. The rearrangement links TRBV11-2 to TRBJ2-2; perhaps D is TRBD1 or TRBD2 (5 bases each). Germline V CDR1 and CDR2: SGHAT, FQNNGV. This CDR3 region has 16 residues. The CDR3 DNA is TGTGTCAGCAGCTTCCGACAGAGACTGAACACCGGGGAGTTGTTTTTT. Translation gives CVSSFRQRLNTGELFF.

This clonotype was seen many times. The chain carries TRBV28 and TRBJ2-4; D remains ambiguous. The CDR3 runs 16 residues. CDR1 and CDR2 (germline): MDHEN, SYDVKM. The V and J ends lost 5 bases and 0 bases respectively, with 14 bases between them. CDR3 in DNA: TGTGCCAGCAGTGGCAGGACCTTTCTAGCCAAAAACATTCAGTACTTC. Translation: CASSGRTFLAKNIQYF.

This chain joins TRBV11-2 and TRBJ2-5, with 7 bases that match TRBD2. CDR1 and CDR2 from the germline V gene are SGHAT and FQNNGV. The CDR3 runs 17 residues. CDR3 bases: TGTGTCAGTAGCTTCAAAAGGGCGGGAGACATCCAAGAGACCCAGTACTTC. Encoded protein: CVSSFKRAGDIQETQYF.

This chain connects TRBV7-2 to TRBJ1-2; the D gene is possibly TRBD1 (5 bases). From germline, CDR1 is SGHTA and CDR2 FQGNSA. There are 17 residues in the CDR3. V lost 3 bases, J lost 6 bases, and 23 bases lay in between. The CDR3, as DNA: TGTGCCAGCAGCTTCCGGGGACCGGGGTTGGTTGACGATGGCTACACCTTC. Encoded protein: CASSFRGPGLVDDGYTF.

The sample holds a few counts of this clonotype. This chain connects TRBV6-1 to TRBJ2-7; the D is unclear. This CDR3 is built from 12 residues. The germline V and J ends were trimmed by 5 bases and 2 bases, with 7 bases remaining between them. Germline V gene sequence: CDR1 MNHNS, CDR2 SASEGT. The CDR3 bases are TGTGCCAGCAGTATCACGGCCTACGAGCAGTACGTC. The encoded protein is CASSITAYEQYV.

This chain connects TRBV11-2 to TRBJ2-7, with TRBD2 identical over 8 bases. Losses at the gene ends were 6 bases for V and 4 bases for J; bases not matched to a gene: 8. The CDR3 sequence is 14 residues long. In germline, CDR1 is SGHAT, CDR2 FQNNGV. The CDR3 coding sequence is TGTGCCAGCAGTTTGGCACTAGCGGCTTACGAGCAGTACGTC. Translation gives CASSLALAAYEQYV.

The rearrangement uses TRBV6-1 and TRBJ2-3, with D maybe TRBD1 (6 bases). Germline V gene sequence: CDR1 MNHNS, CDR2 SASEGT. The ends were cut back, 2 bases at V and 12 bases at J, with 15 bases in the middle. This CDR3 contains 13 residues. CDR3 nucleotide sequence: TGTGCCAGCAGTGAATTGGGGGCCTGTACCCAGTATTTT. Translation: CASSELGACTQYF.

In the case of this clonotype: As the CDR3 is not closed by the conserved phenylalanine or tryptophan, this likely results from a read error. This sequence joins TRBV20-1 and TRBJ2-3, with TRBD2 matching over 7 bases. Germline assignment: CDR1 DFQATT and CDR2 SNEGSKA (reference sequence). V gave up 7 bases and J gave up 2 bases; unmatched junction bases: 6. The CDR3 sequence is 13 residues long. The CDR3 DNA sequence: TGCAGTGTGGAGGGGACTAACACAGATACGCAGTATTTA. This encodes CSVEGTNTDTQYL.

This clonotype was counted a few times. No conserved phenylalanine or tryptophan ends this CDR3, so it is likely a read error. The chain links TRBV6-6 to TRBJ2-5; D ambiguous. This CDR3 comprises 13 residues. V gave up 7 bases and J gave up 1 base, with 10 bases separating them. CDR1 and CDR2 from the germline V gene are MNHNY and SVGAGI (reference sequence). This chain's CDR3 is CASTYRGQETQYS. CDR3 bases: TGTGCCAGCACTTATAGAGGCCAAGAGACCCAGTACTCC.

On this clonotype: A much larger clone lies a single base off, so this may be a read error. The J gene is TRBJ2-5, the V gene TRBV24-1; tentatively, D is TRBD1 or TRBD2 (5 bases each). This CDR3 contains 14 residues. The germline V gene has CDR1 KGHDR and CDR2 SFDVKD. The CDR3 is CATGDPGTEETQYF. Written as DNA, the CDR3 is TGTGCCACCGGTGACCCGGGGACGGAAGAGACCCAGTACTTC.

This clonotype came up once. This chain joins TRBV11-2 and TRBJ2-5; 7 positions agree with TRBD1. The germline CDR1 and CDR2 sequences are SGHAT and FQNNGV. The CDR3 runs to 15 residues. The CDR3 DNA reads TGTGACGGCAGCTCTACGACAGGGACAAAGGTGACCCAGTACTTC. Encoded protein: CDGSSTTGTKVTQYF.

V usage is TRBV29-1 and J usage is TRBJ2-2; 8 positions agree with TRBD2. Germline loops: CDR1 SQVTM, CDR2 ANQGSEA. The CDR3 sequence is 12 residues long. The V gene end was trimmed by 7 bases and the J gene end by 6 bases; junction bases not matched to a gene: 4. The CDR3 DNA follows: TGCAGCGGTCGGGGGGGGTCCGGGGAGCTGTTTTTT. Translating gives CSGRGGSGELFF.

This clonotype was counted a few times. Just one base apart from a much larger clone, this may be a read error. The chain couples TRBV6-6 to TRBJ2-1, with TRBD2 identical over 11 bases. The V segment lost 10 bases and the J segment 7 bases; nucleotides outside the gene matches: 18. CDR1 is MNHNY, CDR2 SVGAGI, per germline (reference sequence). The CDR3 has 17 amino acids. CDR3 DNA: TGTGCCAACGGGGAAATTAAGACTAGCGGGACGATAAATGAGCAGTTCTTC. Translation: CANGEIKTSGTINEQFF.

Concerning this clonotype itself: A much larger clone differs from this one at a single base, so this may be a read error. The chain recombines TRBV28 with TRBJ1-6, with no clear D. The CDR3 is 10 amino acids. CDR1 is MDHEN, CDR2 SYDVKM, per germline. The DNA for the CDR3 is TGTGCCAGCGGAGGTTCACACCTCCACTTT. This encodes CASGGSHLHF. The full variable domain, rest sourced from reference TRBV28 and TRBJ1-6, is DVKVTQSSRYLVKRTGEKVFLECVQDMDHENMFWYRQDPGLGLRLIYFSYDVKMKEKGDIPEGYSVSREKKERFSLILESASTNQTSMYLCASGGSHLHFGNGTRLTVT.

This clonotype was seen once. The junction departs from the called germline gene at one end, perhaps through a read error. This rearrangement joins TRBV6-1 to TRBJ1-5; D is uncertain. The germline V gene has CDR1 MNHNS and CDR2 SASEGT. The CDR3 runs to 15 residues. CDR3 residues: CACISRTGNNQPQHF. The CDR3 DNA follows: TGCGCCTGCATTAGTCGGACGGGAAACAATCAGCCCCAGCATTTT.

This clonotype was detected a few times. The rearrangement uses TRBV20-1 and TRBJ1-2, with 9 bases matching TRBD1. CDR3 length: 15 amino acids. Germline-derived CDR1 and CDR2 are DFQATT and SNEGSKA (reference sequence). Trimming at V came to 1 base and at J to 3 bases, leaving 6 bases not matched to a gene. DNA of the CDR3: TGCAGTGCTAGAGGATCGACAGGGGGTGACTATGGCTACACCTTC. This translates into CSARGSTGGDYGYTF.